A selection of T cell receptor beta chains follows, all from one sample in a study of cytomegalovirus exposure and HLA in healthy donors. TCRdb's table, derived via immunoSEQ multiplex PCR, lists solely in-frame clones and lacks some. Of under 200,000 clones listed, about 75% were seen once; the top ten hold about 7.7%. Source material: PBMCs. All receptors come from a woman in her 40s in good health and CMV-seropositive. Each CDR3 is given without its conserved first and last residue. The order of the fields is V gene, D gene, J gene, CDR3 protein. D genes are given only for firm matches.

>TRBV28|NA|TRBJ2-3
ASKAGLSTDTQY
>TRBV6-6|TRBD1|TRBJ1-2
ASHRGAYGYT
>TRBV5-1|TRBD2|TRBJ2-6
ASSLVSGSAGANVLT
>TRBV19|NA|TRBJ1-5
ASSILADNQPQH
>TRBV7-2|NA|TRBJ2-7
ASSFDRIYEQY
>TRBV27|TRBD1|TRBJ2-7
ASSLKAAGGHEQY
>TRBV6-5|NA|TRBJ2-3
ASSFRVAPRTDTQY
>TRBV19|NA|TRBJ2-3
ASSGTPSGDTQY
>TRBV7-9|NA|TRBJ2-7
ASSLTSGLPYEQY
>TRBV27|NA|TRBJ1-2
ASSLGRNYGYT
>TRBV27|TRBD1|TRBJ2-7
ASGGQGTYEQY
>TRBV19|TRBD2|TRBJ2-3
ASASGDGTDTQY
>TRBV27|TRBD1|TRBJ1-2
ASSSHGTAVPTDYGYT
>TRBV6-6|TRBD1|TRBJ1-4
ASRRTGVDEKLF
>TRBV7-9|NA|TRBJ2-7
ASSHDRPGVIREQY
>TRBV27|TRBD1|TRBJ1-2
ASSSTDRRGGYT
>TRBV6-6|TRBD2|TRBJ2-7
ASSLTSGSSYEQY
>TRBV7-3|NA|NA
ASSLGAGDMYEQY
>TRBV5-1|TRBD2|TRBJ2-6
ASSLDSGSSGANVLT
>TRBV9|NA|TRBJ2-1
ASSVPGSGWNEQF
>TRBV5-1|TRBD2|TRBJ2-1
ASSLAGGVSSEQF
>TRBV7-3|NA|TRBJ2-3
ASSLMGRHTDTQY
>TRBV11-3|NA|TRBJ2-1
ASSLSNEQF
>TRBV7-8|NA|TRBJ1-5
ASSLAPGMHQPQH
>TRBV7-9|NA|TRBJ1-5
ASSSSQVSNQPQH
>TRBV28|TRBD2|TRBJ2-1
ASSPPRGAGVGNEQF
>TRBV25-1|TRBD1|TRBJ1-6
ASSGQGNNSPLH
>TRBV10-3|TRBD1|TRBJ2-5
AISLRQGRETQY